These 30 T cell receptor beta chains originate from one sample sequenced in a study of cytomegalovirus exposure and HLA in healthy donors. The primer mix had 60 Vbeta and 13 Jbeta primers. The protocol was immunoSEQ multiplex PCR, while the TCRdb copy is restricted to in-frame clones and leaves out a portion. In the table there are 100,000 to 150,000 clones, around 69% of which are singletons. The sequencing sample was made of PBMCs. Receptor source: a middle-aged woman in good health and CMV-seropositive.

The genes are TRBV7-9 and TRBJ1-1; D uncertain. V lost 3 bases to trimming and J lost 3 bases, with 8 bases between them. This CDR3 is built from 13 residues. In germline, CDR1 is SEHNR, CDR2 FQNEAQ (reference sequence). CDR3 amino acids: CASSFTDYTEAFF. The DNA of the CDR3 is TGTGCCAGCAGCTTCACAGATTACACTGAAGCTTTCTTT.

This clone occurred a few times. The chain couples TRBV19 to TRBJ1-5, with D perhaps TRBD1 (5 bases). The CDR3 runs 19 residues. Trimming pared 0 bases from V and 0 bases from J, leaving 18 bases between. Germline V lookup: CDR1 LNHDA, CDR2 SQIVND (reference sequence). The CDR3 loop reads CASSIDRAGRKFSNQPQHF. In nucleotides, the CDR3 is TGTGCCAGTAGTATAGATCGGGCAGGGCGGAAGTTTAGCAATCAGCCCCAGCATTTT.

The chain has TRBV7-8 and TRBJ1-1; D possibly corresponds to TRBD1 (6 bases). The CDR3 extends over 18 amino acids. CDR1 and CDR2 from the germline V gene are SGHVS and FQNEAQ. V was shortened by 5 bases and J by 3 bases, with 25 bases between the two germline ends. The CDR3 coding sequence is TGTGCCAGCAGCCAGGGGCGGGGGGCTTTTGGTTTATACACTGAAGCTTTCTTT. The encoded protein is CASSQGRGAFGLYTEAFF.

The rearrangement uses TRBV7-9 and TRBJ1-4; maybe TRBD1 (5 bases). CDR3 length equals 14 residues. Looked up from germline, CDR1 is SEHNR and CDR2 is FQNEAQ (reference sequence). V shed 3 bases and J shed 7 bases, with 12 bases lying between them. For the CDR3, the DNA is TGTGCCAGCAGCTTTGCCAGCGGGGGTGAAAAACTGTTTTTT. Its translation is CASSFASGGEKLFF. The complete variable domain, with remaining parts taken from reference TRBV7-9 and TRBJ1-4, reads DTGVSQNPRHKITKRGQNVTFRCDPISEHNRLYWYRQTLGQGPEFLTYFQNEAQLEKSRLLSDRFSAERPKGSFSTLEIQRTEQGDSAMYLCASSFASGGEKLFFGSGTQLSVL.

The chain couples TRBV6-5 to TRBJ2-2; D perhaps matches TRBD2 (6 bases). Germline loops: CDR1 MNHEY, CDR2 SVGAGI. The germline V and J ends were trimmed by 4 bases and 5 bases, with 11 bases remaining between them. The CDR3 sequence is 14 residues long. The CDR3 loop reads CASSLGTLTGELFF. The CDR3 nucleotides read TGTGCCAGCAGTTTAGGGACTTTAACCGGGGAGCTGTTTTTT.

The rearrangement links TRBV4-1 to TRBJ1-5, with TRBD1 identical over 7 bases. J gave up 11 bases and V 4 bases, and 20 bases lay outside the gene matches. The CDR3 loop spans 17 amino acids. The germline V gene has CDR1 MGHRA and CDR2 YSYEKL. CDR3 residues: CASSPLPKPTGPQTQHF. DNA of the CDR3: TGCGCCAGCAGCCCCCTACCGAAGCCGACAGGGCCCCAGACCCAGCATTTT.

This chain uses TRBV7-9 with TRBJ2-5; 7 bases match TRBD2. Per the germline V gene, CDR1 is SEHNR and CDR2 is FQNEAQ (reference sequence). The CDR3 totals 15 residues. The V gene end was trimmed by 3 bases and the J gene end by 5 bases; junction bases not matched to a gene: 9. The chain's CDR3 is CASSLRGSMGETQYF. The CDR3 coding sequence is TGTGCCAGCAGCTTGCGGGGGTCGATGGGGGAGACCCAGTACTTC. The whole variable domain, remainder taken from reference TRBV7-9 and TRBJ2-5, is DTGVSQNPRHKITKRGQNVTFRCDPISEHNRLYWYRQTLGQGPEFLTYFQNEAQLEKSRLLSDRFSAERPKGSFSTLEIQRTEQGDSAMYLCASSLRGSMGETQYFGPGTRLLVL.

V and J are TRBV11-2 and TRBJ2-7, with TRBD1 matching 9 bases. The CDR3 covers 15 residues. V lost 5 bases and J lost 5; bases outside the gene matches: 10. Germline V CDR1 and CDR2: SGHAT, FQNNGV. CDR3 bases: TGTGCCAGCAGCCCGCCGACAGGGGGTGTGGACGAGCAGTACTTC. Residues: CASSPPTGGVDEQYF.

This sequence joins TRBV2 and TRBJ2-2; D gene ambiguous. Germline loops: CDR1 SNHLY, CDR2 FYNNEI. With 3 bases removed from V and 9 bases from J, the gap between germline ends came to 5 bases. The CDR3 consists of 11 residues. CDR3 region: CASSERRELFF. CDR3 DNA sequence: TGTGCCAGCAGTGAGAGAAGGGAGCTGTTTTTT.

CDR3 in amino acids: CATALRTSFRGELFF. DNA of the CDR3: TGTGCCACCGCCCTTCGAACTAGTTTTAGGGGGGAGCTGTTTTTT. This rearrangement joins TRBV6-1 to TRBJ2-2, with a tentative D call TRBD2 (5 bases). The germline CDR1 and CDR2 sequences are MNHNS and SASEGT. CDR3 length: 15 amino acids. V was clipped by 10 bases and J by 8 bases, with 23 bases between them.

The V and J genes are TRBV18 and TRBJ1-1; 10 bases line up with TRBD1. Germline V CDR1 and CDR2: KGHSH, LQKENI. CDR3 size: 12 residues. J lost 11 bases, V lost 3 bases, and 3 bases had no gene match. The CDR3 loop is CASSPGTGAAFF. The CDR3 nucleotides are TGTGCCAGCTCACCGGGGACAGGGGCCGCTTTCTTT.

The rearrangement links TRBV11-2 to TRBJ2-3; D gene unclear. The CDR3 covers 12 residues. Per the germline V gene, CDR1 is SGHAT and CDR2 is FQNNGV. The ends were cut back, 0 bases at V and 10 bases at J, with 8 bases in the middle. DNA of the CDR3: TGTGCCAGCAGCTTAGATAGCAGTTCGCAGTATTTT. Amino acid sequence: CASSLDSSSQYF.

This rearrangement joins TRBV5-4 to TRBJ2-5, with 11 bases lining up with TRBD2. The length of the CDR3 is 18 residues. The V and J ends lost 7 bases and 5 bases, in that order; junction bases with no gene match: 19. In germline, CDR1 is SGHNT, CDR2 YYREEE (reference sequence). The chain's CDR3 is CASAQSSGGARNPETQYF. DNA for the CDR3: TGTGCCAGCGCCCAAAGTAGCGGGGGGGCCAGAAATCCGGAGACCCAGTACTTC.

This clone appeared a single time. The chain uses TRBV6-1 and TRBJ2-5; no clear D gene. Looked up from germline, CDR1 is MNHNS and CDR2 is SASEGT. V shed 11 bases and J shed 4 bases, with 17 bases lying between them. The CDR3 extends over 13 amino acids. The CDR3 is CAARPSSGETQYF. CDR3 sequence (DNA): TGTGCCGCTCGGCCGTCGTCAGGAGAGACCCAGTACTTC.

This clone was counted once. This chain uses TRBV11-2 with TRBJ2-5, with 8 positions matching TRBD2. The germline V gene has CDR1 SGHAT and CDR2 FQNNGV. Trimming took 6 bases from V and 5 from J; bases not matched to a gene: 2. This CDR3 region has 12 residues. The DNA of the CDR3 is TGTGCCAGCAGTCCTAGCGGGGAGACCCAGTACTTC. Translating gives CASSPSGETQYF.

This sequence joins TRBV5-1 and TRBJ2-1; TRBD2 matches 9 bases. The CDR3 is 16 residues long. CDR1 is SGHRS, CDR2 YFSETQ, per germline. Trimming removed 0 bases from V and 9 bases from J; junction bases left unmatched: 10. The CDR3 region is CASSLAAGGLLGEQFF. CDR3 coding DNA: TGCGCCAGCAGCTTGGCGGCGGGGGGGCTACTCGGTGAGCAGTTCTTC.

V usage is TRBV7-2 and J usage is TRBJ2-7, with D maybe TRBD2 (6 bases). The CDR3 has 15 residues. The V end was cut by 1 base, the J end by 0 bases, with 10 bases between. The germline V gene has CDR1 SGHTA and CDR2 FQGNSA. The CDR3 protein is CASSLGGVLSYEQYF. CDR3 nucleotides: TGTGCCAGCAGCTTAGGGGGGGTCCTCTCCTACGAGCAGTACTTC.

This chain links TRBV7-8 with TRBJ1-5; D gene uncertain. Germline V gene sequence: CDR1 SGHVS, CDR2 FQNEAQ. This CDR3 comprises 16 residues. V lost 0 bases, J lost 3 bases, and 12 bases lay in between. CDR3 bases: TGTGCCAGCAGCTTAGCGCGGGCCGCTACCAATCAGCCCCAGCATTTT. Its protein product is CASSLARAATNQPQHF.

The chain has TRBV7-8 and TRBJ1-2, with 12 bases identical to TRBD1. Trimming cost V 5 bases and J 5 bases; bases outside gene matches: 6. The CDR3 totals 15 residues. The germline V gene has CDR1 SGHVS and CDR2 FQNEAQ. The CDR3 spells CASSMGQGAVYGYTF. In DNA, the CDR3 is TGTGCCAGCAGCATGGGACAGGGGGCAGTATATGGCTACACCTTC.

This clone occurred a few times. This chain connects TRBV6-1 to TRBJ2-1; D might be TRBD1 (5 bases). This CDR3 comprises 13 residues. Germline CDR1 MNHNS, CDR2 SASEGT. The V end lost 2 bases, the J end lost 10 bases, and 12 bases lay between the germline ends. The CDR3 is CASSEYQGAEQFF. CDR3 sequence (DNA): TGTGCCAGCAGTGAATACCAGGGCGCGGAGCAGTTCTTC.

The genes are TRBV10-3 and TRBJ2-3, with TRBD2 matching over 14 bases. Per the germline V gene, CDR1 is ENHRY and CDR2 is SYGVKD. This CDR3 has 20 residues. The trim removed 6 bases at V and 2 bases at J, leaving 16 bases unmatched. CDR3 loop: CAIRKGGTSGGAYFTDTQYF. CDR3 nucleotides: TGTGCCATCAGGAAGGGGGGGACTAGCGGGGGAGCCTACTTCACAGATACGCAGTATTTT.

This chain links TRBV6-6 with TRBJ1-1; D might be TRBD1 (5 bases). Germline values: CDR1 MNHNY, CDR2 SVGAGI (reference sequence). The CDR3 sequence is 16 residues long. Trimming stripped 1 base from V and 3 bases from J, with 15 bases between. CDR3: CASSYFTGGEDTEAFF. As DNA, the CDR3 is TGTGCCAGCAGTTACTTTACGGGAGGGGAGGACACTGAAGCTTTCTTT.

The chain joins TRBV7-2 to TRBJ1-2; D may be TRBD1 (6 bases). Per germline, CDR1 SGHTA and CDR2 FQGNSA. The CDR3 length is 11 residues. With 6 bases removed from V and 8 bases from J, the gap between germline ends came to 10 bases. CDR3 in DNA: TGTGCCAGCAGGGGGGCCAAAGGCTACACCTTC. Translation: CASRGAKGYTF.

Only a few counts were recorded for this clone. The chain joins TRBV5-1 to TRBJ1-1; D not certain. The V gene's germline CDR1 is SGHRS and CDR2 YFSETQ. V was pared by 1 base and J by 10 bases, with 11 bases between. The CDR3 is 12 amino acids. The CDR3 DNA sequence: TGCGCCAGCAGCTTGCCCGCAGGTTCAGCTTTCTTT. Encoded protein: CASSLPAGSAFF.

V gene TRBV6-5 combines with J gene TRBJ2-2, with D tentatively TRBD2 (5 bases). The germline V gene has CDR1 MNHEY and CDR2 SVGAGI. V gave up 7 bases and J gave up 3 bases, with 9 bases separating them. This CDR3 comprises 13 residues. The CDR3 DNA sequence: TGTGCCAGCATCGGGATTCACACCGGGGAGCTGTTTTTT. Translation: CASIGIHTGELFF.

V is TRBV5-8 and J is TRBJ1-5; 7 bases align to TRBD1. The CDR3 length is 16 residues. Germline trimming cut 4 bases from V and 1 base from J; bases unmatched to any gene: 8. The germline V gene has CDR1 SGHTS and CDR2 YDEGEE. The CDR3 region has the DNA TGTGCCAGCAGCCAGGGGACAGTTGAGAGCAATCAGCCCCAGCATTTT. Translated, it gives CASSQGTVESNQPQHF.

This CDR3 is CASSQVQGTGSPLHF. For the CDR3, the DNA is TGCGCCAGCAGCCAAGTACAGGGTACCGGTTCACCCCTCCACTTT. This sequence joins TRBV4-3 and TRBJ1-6; D may be TRBD1 (6 bases). This CDR3 has 15 residues. Germline values: CDR1 LGHNA, CDR2 YSLEER. V gave up 1 base and J gave up 9 bases, with 13 bases separating them.

The rearrangement uses TRBV14 and TRBJ1-1; possibly TRBD1 for D (5 bases). CDR3 length equals 15 residues. Trimming cost V 0 bases and J 1 base, with 9 bases left between them. Germline values: CDR1 SGHDN, CDR2 FVKESK. The CDR3 loop reads CASSQDFQGNTEAFF. For the CDR3, the DNA is TGTGCCAGCAGCCAAGATTTCCAGGGGAACACTGAAGCTTTCTTT. The entire variable domain, with the rest obtained from reference TRBV14 and TRBJ1-1, is as follows: EAGVTQFPSHSVIEKGQTVTLRCDPISGHDNLYWYRRVMGKEIKFLLHFVKESKQDESGMPNNRFLAERTGGTYSTLKVQPAELEDSGVYFCASSQDFQGNTEAFFGQGTRLTVV.

This rearrangement joins TRBV9 to TRBJ2-5; 8 bases agree with TRBD1. The CDR3 loop spans 14 amino acids. Germline CDR1 and CDR2: SGDLS and YYNGEE. Trimming cost V 6 bases and J 2 bases; bases outside gene matches: 6. CDR3 protein: CASTPGQGQETQYF. CDR3 nucleotides: TGTGCCAGCACCCCAGGACAGGGACAAGAGACCCAGTACTTC.

CDR3 residues: CASTLGASYQPQHF. In DNA form, the CDR3 reads TGTGCCAGCACCTTAGGGGCCAGCTATCAGCCCCAGCATTTT. V gene TRBV6-5 combines with J gene TRBJ1-5, with a weak D call TRBD1 (5 bases). V lost 7 bases and J 5 bases, leaving 15 bases between the germline ends. The CDR3 runs 14 residues. CDR1 and CDR2 (germline): MNHEY, SVGAGI.